The entry that follows covers one T cell receptor beta chain sequence. CDR1 and CDR2 from the germline V gene are WNHNN and SYGVQD (reference sequence). Trimming cost V 2 bases and J 2 bases; bases outside gene matches: 5. This CDR3 region has 15 residues. The method was immunoSEQ multiplex PCR; TCRdb's version includes in-frame clones alone and lacks a portion of them. This sample carries some 15,000 clones, 89% of them seen once, and the ten largest clones take less than 2%. This sample is part of a study of T cell repertoires and Cas9 in healthy adults. Looking at the study overall: Multi-effector potency, cytotoxicity and lineage were assessed in SpCas9-reactive CD4 and CD8 T cells.

Sequenced sample: Tregs (CD4+, CD25+, CD127-, CD137-, CD154-) from PBMCs; culture status not recorded. The rearrangement uses TRBV10-1 and TRBJ2-7; 8 bases are shared with TRBD1. This TCR was recovered from a human donor in good health. CDR3 DNA sequence: TGCGCCAGCAGTGAGACTTGGACAGGGACCTACGAGCAGTACGTC. It codes for CASSETWTGTYEQYV.